The entry below gives a single T cell receptor (beta chain) sequence along with its context. Its specificity is unknown. The data derive from a study of T-cell memory formation after mild COVID-19. The CDR3 has 12 residues. The ends were cut back, 6 bases at V and 2 bases at J, with 11 bases in the middle. The germline V gene encodes CDR1 SQVTM and CDR2 ANQGSEA. Libraries for TCRalpha and TCRbeta carried sample barcodes and unique molecular identifiers via 5'RACE. MiXCR, run by TCRdb on the 5' RACE reads, gives a single entry per CDR3 protein. The data contain more than 80,000 distinct CDR3 sequences, about a sixth of them singletons. The study's findings and limits: Pre-infection memory held some responding clones, suggesting pre-existing cross-reactive T cells responded. Clones contracting over day 15 to 85 were CD4/CD8 balanced, with later expanders leaning CD4+. Contracting CD8+ clones were enriched in EMRA, CD4+ mainly in CM and EM.

This sequence originates from an adult woman who had mild COVID-19 (a few samples of this study predate the infection). Cell type and time point are not known. Sequencing was carried out using PBMCs or a T cell subset sorted from them (not recorded which). This chain links TRBV29-1 with TRBJ2-7; TRBD1 might be the D (6 bases). The DNA for the CDR3 is TGCAGCGTGATGACAGGAACCTACGAGCAGTACTTC. Its protein product is CSVMTGTYEQYF.